These T cell receptor beta chains were read from a single sample in a study of control samples from healthy donors and cancer patients. Some clones are missing from TCRdb's copy, which holds only in-frame ones; the method was immunoSEQ multiplex PCR. Of about 160,000 clones listed, around 90% are singletons. Sequences were obtained from blood. The source is a woman between 25 and 40 years old in good health. CDR3s include the opening cysteine and the closing phenylalanine or tryptophan. The order of the fields is V gene, CDR3 protein.

TRBV3-1/TRBV3-2,CASSPLGTSLFNEQFF
TRBV9,CASSVRAGGRQETQYF
TRBV28,CASRRGTGDGEKLFF
TRBV20-1,CSAERGALHF
TRBV7-2,CASSLTGLAGAYEQYF
TRBV7-8,CASSLWDGSYTF
TRBV7-2,CASSWGLAVHEQYF
TRBV3-1/TRBV3-2,CASSQDPGRETGGEEETQYF
TRBV30,CAWSVQRGSYTF
TRBV24-1,CATSDLRTGGNQETQYF
TRBV7-8,CASSATSGNEQYF
TRBV11-3,CASSFSSGSEQFF
TRBV6-1,CASSERTGRGQETQYF
TRBV7-6,CASSLAGTATYEQYF
TRBV28,CASVPGTGAYETQYF
TRBV3-1/TRBV3-2,CASSQSLWQSKGTQYF
TRBV7-3,CASSAGTGGNGGYTF
TRBV7-2,CASSFTRGTDTQYF
TRBV3-1/TRBV3-2,CASSPFPANTEAFF
TRBV19,CASSRWDPNVLTF
TRBV28,CASSPLAQSTDTQYF
TRBV2,CASRRDTRSGRARDEQFF
TRBV6-4,CASSGKPDRSLSNQPQHF
TRBV4-2,CASSQALGRGGETQYF
TRBV6-4,CASSDTSGTDTQYF
TRBV28,CASWKGQGPYEQYF
TRBV5-8,CASSSGGASSTQYF
TRBV11-2,CASSSAGTVNEQYF
TRBV7-3,CASSLVAGRTDTQYF
TRBV7-9,CASSLGVVWTDDSGNTIYF
TRBV5-4,CASSLQFSREGRRGEQFF
TRBV29-1,CSVRDSGGYGYTF
TRBV6-5,CASSFDRGRTEAFF
TRBV7-9,CASSPTSGRGYNEQFF
TRBV27,CASSLVSQLYEQYF
TRBV2,CASGRGRDYGYTF
TRBV18,CASSPPGQGYGYTF
TRBV29-1,CSGRTGDYGYTF
TRBV19,CASRPVGTTYGYTF
TRBV6-1,CASSDSGRRIYNSPLHF
TRBV15,CATSRDYRSNEQFF
TRBV19,CASSIFYRGDTEAFF